A selection of T cell receptor beta chains follows, all from one sample in a study of OX40 agonist ivuxolimab in advanced cancers. Profiled with immunoSEQ multiplex PCR; TCRdb holds only in-frame clones, not every one. The sample holds approximately 84,000 clones, around 90% seen once. Specimen: CD4+ or CD8+ T cells sorted from blood, collected in a trial of the OX40 agonist ivuxolimab. Receptor source: an adult with an advanced solid tumor such as melanoma, head and neck, liver or kidney cancer. Both conserved end residues are part of each CDR3. D genes are given only for firm matches. Clone size is stated in some rows and not others, as once, few, many or a class when expanded.

>NA|TRBV25-1|TRBJ2-2|NA
TGTGCCAGCAGTGCACAGGGTGTCGGGGAGCTGTTTTTT
CASSAQGVGELFF
>NA|TRBV2|TRBJ1-2|NA
TGTGCCAGCTCAGAAAACGGCTATGGCTACACCTTC
CASSENGYGYTF
>NA|TRBV5-1|TRBJ2-1|NA
TGCGCCAGCAGCTTGGCTGGGCTAGGGGGTTACAATGAGCAGTTCTTC
CASSLAGLGGYNEQFF
>NA|TRBV12-5|TRBJ2-7|TRBD1
TGTGCTAGTGACCCGAAAGCCGGGGACAGGGGACTAGTTTGGCACTACGAGCAGTACTTC
CASDPKAGDRGLVWHYEQYF
>NA|TRBV7-7|TRBJ2-5|TRBD2
TGTGCCAGCAGCTTATTCCGCGGTGGGACTAGCCATGGATTGGAAGAGACCCAGTACTTC
CASSLFRGGTSHGLEETQYF
>NA|TRBV9|TRBJ2-1|NA
TGTGCCAGCAGCGTAGTGGGAGCTTCCTCCTACAATGAGCAGTTCTTC
CASSVVGASSYNEQFF
>NA|TRBV6-6|TRBJ1-2|NA
TGTGCCAGCAGACAACAGGGAGAATCTGGCTACACCTTC
CASRQQGESGYTF
>NA|TRBV10-3|TRBJ1-1|NA
TGTGCCACCGTAGTGGGGATGAACACTGAAGCTTTCTTT
CATVVGMNTEAFF
>NA|TRBV14|TRBJ2-5|NA
TGTGCCAGCAGTCCTGCAGTCAGGGTCCAAGAGACCCAGTACTTC
CASSPAVRVQETQYF
>NA|TRBV13|TRBJ1-2|NA
TGTGCCAGCAGCTTATGGAGGAAAGGCTACACCTTC
CASSLWRKGYTF
>NA|TRBV10-3|TRBJ1-1|NA
TGTGCCATCAGTGGGCAATCCGGGACCTCAATGAACACTGAAGCTTTCTTT
CAISGQSGTSMNTEAFF
>NA|TRBV5-6|TRBJ2-3|TRBD2
TGTGCCAGCAGCTTGGCGAATCTAGCGGGGGCCTCCACAGATACGCAGTATTTT
CASSLANLAGASTDTQYF
>NA|TRBV30|TRBJ1-3|NA
TGTGCCTGCTCAGGGACCTCTGGAAACACCATATATTTT
CACSGTSGNTIYF
>NA|TRBV5-4|TRBJ1-1|TRBD1
TGTGCCAGCAGCGACAGGGGGGGAGGCGGCACTGAAGCTTTCTTT
CASSDRGGGGTEAFF
>NA|TRBV29-1|TRBJ1-2|NA
TGCAGCGTTGAAGCCCGCAGGGGAAAGGACTATGGCTACACCTTC
CSVEARRGKDYGYTF
>NA|TRBV9|TRBJ2-2|NA
TGTGCCAGCAGCGTAGGCCAGGCGAACACCGGGGAGCTGTTTTTT
CASSVGQANTGELFF
>NA|TRBV28|TRBJ2-3|TRBD1
TGTGCCAGCAGGCCCCGTGAGGGGGCCACAGATACGCAGTATTTT
CASRPREGATDTQYF
>NA|TRBV4-1|TRBJ1-2|NA
TGCGCCAGCAGCCACGGGCAGGGGATATATGGCTACACCTTC
CASSHGQGIYGYTF
>NA|TRBV7-2|TRBJ1-3|NA
TGTGCCAGCAGCTTGCGGGCGGGGGAACTCTCTGGAAACACCATATATTTT
CASSLRAGELSGNTIYF
>NA|TRBV5-4|TRBJ2-3|NA
TGTGCCAGCAGCTTGAGTAACGAAGCCACAGATACGCAGTATTTT
CASSLSNEATDTQYF
>NA|TRBV9|TRBJ2-5|NA
TGTGCCAGCAGCGTAGTAGGGGGGGCCTGGGAGACCCAGTACTTC
CASSVVGGAWETQYF
>NA|TRBV7-2|TRBJ1-1|NA
TGTGCCAGCAGCGGTGACCCGACCGGAGCTGAAGCTTTCTTT
CASSGDPTGAEAFF
>NA|TRBV10-3|TRBJ1-5|TRBD1
TGTGCCATCAGTGAAAGGGCCAGGGGGGTCAATCAGCCCCAGCATTTT
CAISERARGVNQPQHF
>NA|TRBV19|TRBJ1-5|NA
TGTGCCAGTAGTATAGATCTGGGGTATCAGCCCCAGCATTTT
CASSIDLGYQPQHF
>NA|TRBV18|TRBJ2-7|NA
TGTGCCAGCTCACCGGAGGTACGGAGCTACTCCTATTCCTACGAGCAGTACTTC
CASSPEVRSYSYSYEQYF
>NA|TRBV9|TRBJ2-3|NA
TGTGCCAGCAGCCCGCGGGGACCAGGGACTTCCGTAACAGATACGCAGTATTTT
CASSPRGPGTSVTDTQYF
>NA|TRBV10-3|TRBJ2-5|NA
TGTGCCACTCTTGCCGGGTCTCAAGAGACCCAGTACTTC
CATLAGSQETQYF
>few|TRBV4-3|TRBJ2-3|TRBD2
TGCGCCAGCAGCCAATATCGCGGGGGGGCCCCAGATACGCAGTATTTT
CASSQYRGGAPDTQYF